A selection of T cell receptor beta chains follows, all from one sample in a study of blood T cells in healthy people across ages. TCRdb used MiXCR to reprocess the 5' RACE reads, holding one entry per CDR3 protein. The table lists 1.8 million or so distinct CDR3 sequences, approximately 39% of them singletons, with more than 20% in the top ten. Sequenced input: blood. These receptors all come from a human donor in good health. The CDR3 runs from the conserved cysteine through the conserved F or W. D genes are given only for firm matches. Clone sizes are given selectively: once, few, many, or a class where the clone is expanded.

TRBJ1-2 | - | TRBV2 | - | TGTGCCACTAAGCTGGACATAACAGATGGCTACACCTTC | CATKLDITDGYTF
TRBJ2-1 | - | TRBV5-6 | - | TGTGCCAGCAGCTTGGTAGGGGCCGACAATGAGCAGTTCTTC | CASSLVGADNEQFF
TRBJ2-6 | - | TRBV3-1 | - | TGTGCCAGCAGCCACGGGGCGTTCTCTGGGGCCAACGTCCTGACTTTC | CASSHGAFSGANVLTF
TRBJ2-7 | TRBD1 | TRBV2 | few | TGTGCCAACCTGGACAGGGGCACCTACGAGCAGTACTTC | CANLDRGTYEQYF
TRBJ2-1 | - | TRBV7-2 | - | TGTGCCAGCAGCCCCGGCCCCGTTGCAGGTGGCGAGCAGTTCTTC | CASSPGPVAGGEQFF
TRBJ2-5 | - | TRBV3-1 | - | TGTGCCAGCAGATCTGGGGGACAGACCCAGTACTTC | CASRSGGQTQYF
TRBJ1-2 | - | TRBV12-3/TRBV12-4 | few | TGTGCCAGCCTCGGGGCTGATGGCTACACCTTC | CASLGADGYTF
TRBJ2-3 | - | TRBV5-6 | many | TGTGCCAGCAGCCGACCGTCGGGGGACCCCACAGATACGCAGTATTTT | CASSRPSGDPTDTQYF
TRBJ2-7 | TRBD2 | TRBV7-2 | - | TGTGCCAGCAGCCCCGGGGGGGAATGGGCCTCCTACGTGCAGTACTTC | CASSPGGEWASYVQYF
TRBJ1-6 | - | TRBV5-1 | - | TGCGCCAGCAAACCTCAAGACTCCTATAATTCACCCCTCCACTTT | CASKPQDSYNSPLHF
TRBJ2-2 | TRBD2 | TRBV27 | - | TGTGCCAGCAGTTTTACAGCGGGGTTGAACACCGGGGAGCTGTTTTTT | CASSFTAGLNTGELFF
TRBJ2-1 | - | TRBV28 | few | TGTGCCAGCAGTCTCGACTGGAATGAGCAGTTCTTC | CASSLDWNEQFF
TRBJ2-3 | TRBD2 | TRBV10-3 | few | TGTGCCATCAGGGATAGCGGGGCATTCACAGATACGCAGTATTTT | CAIRDSGAFTDTQYF
TRBJ2-3 | TRBD2 | TRBV5-1 | few | TGCGCCAGCAGCTCCTGGACTAGCGTGGGCACAGATACGCAGTATTTT | CASSSWTSVGTDTQYF
TRBJ1-2 | - | TRBV20-1 | - | TGCAGTGCCCTACAGACAGGCGCACGCATCTATGGCTACACCTTC | CSALQTGARIYGYTF
TRBJ2-1 | TRBD2 | TRBV27 | - | TGTGCCAGCACCCTTGTCGGGACTAGCGACAATGAGCAGTTCTTC | CASTLVGTSDNEQFF
TRBJ2-1 | TRBD2 | TRBV7-9 | few | TGTGCCAGCAGCTCGACCGGGACTAGCGGGGGTGTAGATGAGCAGTTCTTC | CASSSTGTSGGVDEQFF
TRBJ1-2 | - | TRBV29-1 | few | TGCAGCGTTGAGGAGACAGAAGGCCCAACGGCGGGTGGCTACACCTTC | CSVEETEGPTAGGYTF
TRBJ2-7 | - | TRBV6-2/TRBV6-3 | - | TGTGCCAGCAGTAAATGGTCCTACGAGCAGTACTTC | CASSKWSYEQYF
TRBJ2-2 | - | TRBV29-1 | few | TGCAGCGCACGAAAGGAGCCCTCGACAGAAGGGGAGCTGTTTTTT | CSARKEPSTEGELFF
TRBJ2-3 | TRBD2 | TRBV7-2 | few | TGTGCCAGCAGCTCAAGACTAGCGGGGGGGAGCGCAGATACGCAGTATTTT | CASSSRLAGGSADTQYF
TRBJ1-5 | - | TRBV12-3/TRBV12-4 | - | TGTGCCAGCAGATGGACATTGAATCAGCCCCAGCATTTT | CASRWTLNQPQHF
TRBJ2-5 | TRBD1 | TRBV9 | - | TGTGCCAGCAGTGTGGTCGGGACAGGGGGCGAAGAGACCCAGTACTTC | CASSVVGTGGEETQYF
TRBJ1-1 | - | TRBV6-6 | - | TGTGCCAGCAGTTACGGGGGGGCGGGACGTCTGAACACTGAAGCTTTCTTT | CASSYGGAGRLNTEAFF
TRBJ1-2 | TRBD1 | TRBV20-1 | few | TGCAGTGCTTCGCGCTTAGAGACAGGGCGAAACTATGGCTACACCTTC | CSASRLETGRNYGYTF
TRBJ2-5 | - | TRBV4-1 | - | TGCGCCAGCAGCCAAGATAGGGGGGCTGAAGAGACCCAGTACTTC | CASSQDRGAEETQYF
TRBJ1-1 | - | TRBV20-1 | - | TGCAGTGCTAGAGTGGAGGGGAACTCTAGGAACACTGAAGCTTTCTTT | CSARVEGNSRNTEAFF
TRBJ2-1 | TRBD2 | TRBV7-2 | few | TGTGCCAGCAGCTTTGGGCTAGCGGGGGGCCTTTCTTCCAATGAGCAGTTCTTC | CASSFGLAGGLSSNEQFF
TRBJ1-4 | TRBD1 | TRBV7-2 | - | TGTGCCAGCAGCTCTAGGGGGCTTCATGAAAAACTGTTTTTT | CASSSRGLHEKLFF
TRBJ2-1 | - | TRBV10-3 | - | TGTGCCATCCGGAGCGGAGCGTCGGGGGACAATAAGCAGTTCTTC | CAIRSGASGDNKQFF
TRBJ2-7 | TRBD2 | TRBV7-8 | - | TGTGCCAGCAGCCGCCGGACAGGGGACAACTTACTAGCGGGGGTTACCTACGAGCAGTACTTC | CASSRRTGDNLLAGVTYEQYF
TRBJ2-3 | TRBD2 | TRBV20-1 | - | TGCAGTGCTAGAGATAGAGCGGCGGGGGGTGAATATGGCACAGATACGCAGTATTTT | CSARDRAAGGEYGTDTQYF
TRBJ1-2 | - | TRBV12-3/TRBV12-4 | - | TGTGCCAGCAGTCTAGATAGGGACGCTAACTATGGCTACACCTTC | CASSLDRDANYGYTF
TRBJ2-1 | TRBD1 | TRBV5-6 | - | TGTGCCAGCAGCTTGATACAGGGGGTTAATGAGCAGTTCTTC | CASSLIQGVNEQFF
TRBJ2-3 | TRBD2 | TRBV7-8 | - | TGTGCCAGCAGCTTGAGCGGGACTAGCTTTACGCAGTATTTT | CASSLSGTSFTQYF
TRBJ2-3 | TRBD2 | TRBV7-9 | - | TGTGCCAGCAGCAATAGCGGGAACACAGATACGCAGTATTTT | CASSNSGNTDTQYF
TRBJ2-1 | TRBD2 | TRBV5-1 | many | TGCGCCAGCGGTCCGGGACTAAGTCACAATGAGCAGTTCTTC | CASGPGLSHNEQFF
TRBJ2-7 | TRBD1 | TRBV10-3 | many | TGTGCCATCAGTGAGTCGTGGCAGGGGGATATATCCTACGAGCAGTACTTC | CAISESWQGDISYEQYF
TRBJ1-4 | TRBD1 | TRBV7-9 | once | TGTGCCAGCAGCGGATACAGGGGGTCGGGTGAAAAACTGTTTTTT | CASSGYRGSGEKLFF
TRBJ1-1 | - | TRBV28 | - | TGTGCCAGCTCTTCATTGCTTGGGACCCAGGGGGAAGCTTTCTTT | CASSSLLGTQGEAFF
TRBJ1-2 | TRBD1 | TRBV7-3 | - | TGTGCCAGCAGCCCCGGGACAGGGGGCCCGAGAGCTAACTATGGCTACACCTTC | CASSPGTGGPRANYGYTF
TRBJ2-1 | TRBD1 | TRBV2 | - | TGTGCCGGCAGTGACACAGGGGGAGTTAATAATGAGCAGTTCTTC | CAGSDTGGVNNEQFF
TRBJ2-3 | - | TRBV6-6 | few | TGTGCCAGCAGTTCCCTGACCGGGATCTCAGATACGCAGTATTTT | CASSSLTGISDTQYF
TRBJ2-3 | - | TRBV20-1 | - | TGCAGTGCTAGTTGGACTCCCAAAGATACGCAGTATTTT | CSASWTPKDTQYF
TRBJ1-5 | TRBD1 | TRBV11-2 | - | TGTGCCAGCAGCCCGACAGGGAAGTCGGATCAGCCCCAGCATTTT | CASSPTGKSDQPQHF
TRBJ1-5 | - | TRBV20-1 | - | TGCAGTGCTAGGGACAGACTCTCGTCCCGATTCAATCAGCCCCAGCATTTT | CSARDRLSSRFNQPQHF
TRBJ2-7 | - | TRBV4-3 | - | TGCGCCAGCAGCCAAGGGGGGGACCATCGGCAGTACTTC | CASSQGGDHRQYF
TRBJ2-7 | - | TRBV29-1 | few | TGCAGCGTTGCCCATTACAGAGACTACGAGCAGTACTTC | CSVAHYRDYEQYF
TRBJ2-6 | - | TRBV5-1 | - | TGCACCAGCAGCTTGTTGGGTGGGGCCAACGTCCTGACTTTC | CTSSLLGGANVLTF
TRBJ2-7 | TRBD2 | TRBV9 | once | TGTGCCAGCAGCGTAGGGGTAGCGGGGGCCCACTCCTACGAGCAGTACTTC | CASSVGVAGAHSYEQYF
TRBJ2-7 | - | TRBV7-2 | - | TGTGCCAGCAGCTTAGCGGGCCGGGACTGGGGTGACGAGCAGTACTTC | CASSLAGRDWGDEQYF
TRBJ2-7 | - | TRBV7-9 | - | TGTGCCAGCAGCTATCCTCCCCGGGGATCCTACGAGCAGTACTTC | CASSYPPRGSYEQYF
TRBJ2-7 | - | TRBV15 | - | TGTGCCACCAGCAGAGTTCTAGGATTCGAGCAGTACTTC | CATSRVLGFEQYF
TRBJ1-2 | TRBD1 | TRBV7-2 | - | TGTGCCAGCAGCTTATACAGGGGGCCAGACTATGGCTACACCTTC | CASSLYRGPDYGYTF
TRBJ1-2 | - | TRBV6-6 | - | TGTGCCAGCAGTTACGGGTTAAAGGAGAAGGGCTACACCTTC | CASSYGLKEKGYTF
TRBJ1-1 | - | TRBV14 | few | TGTGCCAGCAGATCTAGCGGTCGGCTGAACACTGAAGCTTTCTTT | CASRSSGRLNTEAFF
TRBJ2-3 | TRBD2 | TRBV5-1 | many | TGTGCCAGCAGTAGCGGGGTTGGCACAGATACGCAGTATTTT | CASSSGVGTDTQYF
TRBJ2-1 | - | TRBV10-3 | once | TGTGCCATCAGTGGAGTGACGCCTGAGCAGTTCTTC | CAISGVTPEQFF
TRBJ2-5 | - | TRBV20-1 | few | TGCAGTGCTAGACCCGGGGAGGGGGCTCAAGAGACCCAGTACTTC | CSARPGEGAQETQYF
TRBJ1-2 | TRBD1 | TRBV29-1 | - | TGCAGCGTCGCCGACAGGGGGGATTATGGCTACACCTTC | CSVADRGDYGYTF